The clone carrying this T cell receptor beta chain was counted a few times. The CDR3 covers 16 residues. V dropped 1 base and J dropped 2 bases, with 14 bases sitting between them. The germline gives CDR1 SGHTA, CDR2 FQGNSA. This sample is part of a study of vaccination and CD4 T cells after COVID-19. Study information: Two doses of either BNT162b2 or mRNA-1273 vaccine were given to participants. The study collected post-vaccine samples a median 72 days after dose two, with a range of 14 to 241.

TCRdb processed the PCR reads anew with MiXCR; each CDR3 protein has one entry. The sample contains roughly 19,000 distinct CDR3 sequences, 50% to 75% of which appear only once. This TCR came from a human donor who had recovered from COVID-19. The sample here was CD4+ T cells from blood, taken after SARS-CoV-2 vaccination. This chain links TRBV7-2 with TRBJ2-5; D is possibly TRBD1 or TRBD2 (5 bases each). CDR3 nucleotides: TGTGCCAGCAGCTTAGACCGGGGCAGCGGACAAGAGACCCAGTACTTC. It codes for CASSLDRGSGQETQYF. Full variable domain (missing parts from reference TRBV7-2 and TRBJ2-5): GAGVSQSPSNKVTEKGKDVELRCDPISGHTALYWYRQSLGQGLEFLIYFQGNSAPDKSGLPSDRFSAERTGGSVSTLTIQRTQQEDSAVYLCASSLDRGSGQETQYFGPGTRLLVL.